This is a list of T cell receptor beta chains from one sample in a study of CD8 T cells in ankylosing spondylitis. Via MiXCR, TCRdb re-called the 5' RACE reads, giving one row per CDR3 protein. The repertoire holds about 510,000 distinct CDR3 sequences, with roughly 5.2% as singletons. The material sequenced was blood, either unsorted or a sorted T cell fraction (not recorded which). These receptors were collected from a male donor with ankylosing spondylitis. Both conserved end residues are part of each CDR3. Each record gives: V gene, J gene, clone size, CDR3 length, D gene, CDR3 DNA, CDR3 protein. D genes are given only for firm matches. Clone size is stated in some rows and not others, as once, few, many or a class when expanded.

v_call: TRBV7-3
j_call: TRBJ2-2
clone_size: many
cdr3_length: 16
d_call: TRBD1
cdr3_nt: TGTGCCAGCAGCTTACAGGGGGCAACGAACACCGGGGAGCTGTTTTTT
cdr3_aa: CASSLQGATNTGELFF

v_call: TRBV4-2
j_call: TRBJ1-1
clone_size: many
cdr3_length: 12
d_call: NA
cdr3_nt: TGTGCCAGCAGCCAAGGTACAGGTGAAGCTTTCTTT
cdr3_aa: CASSQGTGEAFF

v_call: TRBV7-3
j_call: TRBJ2-3
clone_size: NA
cdr3_length: 14
d_call: NA
cdr3_nt: TGTGCCAGCAGCTTACTCGACCGAGGGGATACGCAGTATTTT
cdr3_aa: CASSLLDRGDTQYF

v_call: TRBV11-1
j_call: TRBJ1-1
clone_size: many
cdr3_length: 18
d_call: NA
cdr3_nt: TGTGCCAGCAGCTTAGCTGTGGGACAACGGCAAAGGAACACTGAAGCTTTCTTT
cdr3_aa: CASSLAVGQRQRNTEAFF

v_call: TRBV7-2
j_call: TRBJ2-7
clone_size: many
cdr3_length: 13
d_call: NA
cdr3_nt: TGTGCCAGCAGCCGACAGACTAGCTACGAGCAGTACTTC
cdr3_aa: CASSRQTSYEQYF

v_call: TRBV20-1
j_call: TRBJ2-5
clone_size: NA
cdr3_length: 15
d_call: TRBD2
cdr3_nt: TGCAGTGCTAGGTATAGCGGGAGAGCTCCCGGGGCCCAGTACTTC
cdr3_aa: CSARYSGRAPGAQYF

v_call: TRBV6-5
j_call: TRBJ2-5
clone_size: many
cdr3_length: 13
d_call: NA
cdr3_nt: TGTGCCAGCAGTTCGCACGGACAAGAGACCCAGTACTTC
cdr3_aa: CASSSHGQETQYF

v_call: TRBV20-1
j_call: TRBJ2-5
clone_size: many
cdr3_length: 15
d_call: NA
cdr3_nt: TGCAGTGCTGGCAGGCTAGCCGAAGCCTTAGAGACCCAGTACTTC
cdr3_aa: CSAGRLAEALETQYF

v_call: TRBV4-1
j_call: TRBJ2-3
clone_size: many
cdr3_length: 15
d_call: NA
cdr3_nt: TGCGCCAGCAGCAAGAGCTTATGGGGATCGGATACGCAGTATTTT
cdr3_aa: CASSKSLWGSDTQYF

v_call: TRBV7-2
j_call: TRBJ2-2
clone_size: many
cdr3_length: 15
d_call: TRBD1
cdr3_nt: TGTGCCAGCAGCTTAAGGGGGACAGGCCCCGGGGAGCTGTTTTTT
cdr3_aa: CASSLRGTGPGELFF

v_call: TRBV9
j_call: TRBJ2-1
clone_size: many
cdr3_length: 15
d_call: NA
cdr3_nt: TGTGCCAGCAGCCCCCTGGGTCAGCACTACAATGAGCAGTTCTTC
cdr3_aa: CASSPLGQHYNEQFF

v_call: TRBV20-1
j_call: TRBJ2-7
clone_size: few
cdr3_length: 15
d_call: TRBD1
cdr3_nt: TGCAGTGCAGAACCTCCGGGACAGGGGGTCAACGAGCAGTACTTC
cdr3_aa: CSAEPPGQGVNEQYF

v_call: TRBV12-3/TRBV12-4
j_call: TRBJ2-2
clone_size: many
cdr3_length: 13
d_call: TRBD2
cdr3_nt: TGTGCCAGCAGGACTAGCGTCACCGGGGAGCTGTTTTTT
cdr3_aa: CASRTSVTGELFF

v_call: TRBV7-4
j_call: TRBJ2-3
clone_size: NA
cdr3_length: 16
d_call: TRBD1
cdr3_nt: TGTGCCAGCAGCGGGGAGACAGGGGGTGGAACAGATACGCAGTATTTT
cdr3_aa: CASSGETGGGTDTQYF

v_call: TRBV11-2
j_call: TRBJ1-1
clone_size: many
cdr3_length: 14
d_call: NA
cdr3_nt: TGTGCCAGCAGATTCCCAGGGAGGAGGACTGAAGCTTTCTTT
cdr3_aa: CASRFPGRRTEAFF

v_call: TRBV10-3
j_call: TRBJ2-3
clone_size: many
cdr3_length: 14
d_call: NA
cdr3_nt: TGTGCCATCAGTACTGGCGATGGTACAGATACGCAGTATTTT
cdr3_aa: CAISTGDGTDTQYF

v_call: TRBV6-2/TRBV6-3
j_call: TRBJ1-2
clone_size: many
cdr3_length: 13
d_call: NA
cdr3_nt: TGTGCCACCGACCTGATAGGGACTTCTGGCTACACCTTC
cdr3_aa: CATDLIGTSGYTF

v_call: TRBV10-3
j_call: TRBJ1-2
clone_size: many
cdr3_length: 13
d_call: NA
cdr3_nt: TGTGCCATCAGTTCCGAGGGAGGGCTGAGCTACACCTTC
cdr3_aa: CAISSEGGLSYTF

v_call: TRBV2
j_call: TRBJ2-2
clone_size: many
cdr3_length: 18
d_call: TRBD1
cdr3_nt: TGTGCCAGCAGCCCCGGGACAGGGTATTTAATCGGTACCGGGGAGCTGTTTTTT
cdr3_aa: CASSPGTGYLIGTGELFF

v_call: TRBV7-2
j_call: TRBJ1-1
clone_size: many
cdr3_length: 14
d_call: NA
cdr3_nt: TGTGCCAGCAGCTTAGCGGACGCCTACACTGAAGCTTTCTTT
cdr3_aa: CASSLADAYTEAFF

v_call: TRBV7-9
j_call: TRBJ2-1
clone_size: many
cdr3_length: 12
d_call: NA
cdr3_nt: TGTGCCAGCAGCTCTAATGGTCTGGACGGCTTCTTC
cdr3_aa: CASSSNGLDGFF

v_call: TRBV29-1
j_call: TRBJ2-2
clone_size: many
cdr3_length: 14
d_call: TRBD1
cdr3_nt: TGCAGCGCTTACAGGGGGTCGAACACCGGGGAGCTGTTTTTT
cdr3_aa: CSAYRGSNTGELFF

v_call: TRBV4-3
j_call: TRBJ1-2
clone_size: many
cdr3_length: 14
d_call: TRBD1
cdr3_nt: TGCGCCAGCAGCCGGGACAGGGAAAGAAGTGGCTACACCTTC
cdr3_aa: CASSRDRERSGYTF

v_call: TRBV27
j_call: TRBJ1-4
clone_size: many
cdr3_length: 18
d_call: NA
cdr3_nt: TGTGCCAGCAGTTTATATGTGCCCCGTGGCCGTAATTGGGAAAAACTGTTTTTT
cdr3_aa: CASSLYVPRGRNWEKLFF

v_call: TRBV28
j_call: TRBJ2-3
clone_size: many
cdr3_length: 14
d_call: NA
cdr3_nt: TGTGCCAGCAGTTCCCATTCAGGGTTCGGAACGCAGTATTTT
cdr3_aa: CASSSHSGFGTQYF

v_call: TRBV28
j_call: TRBJ1-3
clone_size: NA
cdr3_length: 13
d_call: NA
cdr3_nt: TGTGCCAGCACCGGGACCAACGGTAACACCATATATTTT
cdr3_aa: CASTGTNGNTIYF

v_call: TRBV28
j_call: TRBJ1-3
clone_size: many
cdr3_length: 14
d_call: NA
cdr3_nt: TGTGCTTCCGCTCCGGTCTACTCTGGAAACACCATATATTTT
cdr3_aa: CASAPVYSGNTIYF

v_call: TRBV5-1
j_call: TRBJ2-2
clone_size: many
cdr3_length: 15
d_call: NA
cdr3_nt: TGCGCCAGCAGCTTTGGAGGGACTAACACCGGGGAGCTGTTTTTT
cdr3_aa: CASSFGGTNTGELFF

v_call: TRBV28
j_call: TRBJ1-2
clone_size: many
cdr3_length: 13
d_call: NA
cdr3_nt: TGTGCCAGCAGTTTTAGGGCTAACTATGGCTACACCTTC
cdr3_aa: CASSFRANYGYTF

v_call: TRBV6-2/TRBV6-3
j_call: TRBJ1-1
clone_size: many
cdr3_length: 13
d_call: NA
cdr3_nt: TGTGCCAGCAGGCTGCAGGGGTCCCCTGAAGCTTTCTTT
cdr3_aa: CASRLQGSPEAFF

v_call: TRBV12-3/TRBV12-4
j_call: TRBJ2-3
clone_size: many
cdr3_length: 14
d_call: NA
cdr3_nt: TGTGCCAGCAGTTTAGGGGTGTCGGTAGATACGCAGTATTTT
cdr3_aa: CASSLGVSVDTQYF

v_call: TRBV15
j_call: TRBJ2-2
clone_size: NA
cdr3_length: 16
d_call: TRBD1
cdr3_nt: TGTGCCACCAGCAGAGCCTGGACAGGGGACACCGGGGAGCTGTTTTTT
cdr3_aa: CATSRAWTGDTGELFF

v_call: TRBV6-5
j_call: TRBJ2-3
clone_size: many
cdr3_length: 16
d_call: NA
cdr3_nt: TGTGCCAGCAGTTACTCGGGAAGCGGTTGGGCAGATACGCAGTATTTT
cdr3_aa: CASSYSGSGWADTQYF

v_call: TRBV24-1
j_call: TRBJ2-3
clone_size: many
cdr3_length: 18
d_call: TRBD2
cdr3_nt: TGTGCCACCAGTGATTCTCCTCCTAGCGGGGGGGTAACAGATACGCAGTATTTT
cdr3_aa: CATSDSPPSGGVTDTQYF

v_call: TRBV29-1
j_call: TRBJ1-1
clone_size: many
cdr3_length: 13
d_call: TRBD1
cdr3_nt: TGCAGCGTCGTGGGACAGGAGAACACTGAAGCTTTCTTT
cdr3_aa: CSVVGQENTEAFF

v_call: TRBV7-9
j_call: TRBJ2-3
clone_size: many
cdr3_length: 16
d_call: TRBD2
cdr3_nt: TGTGCCAGCAGCCCGACCGGGACTAGCGGGGAAGATACGCAGTATTTT
cdr3_aa: CASSPTGTSGEDTQYF

v_call: TRBV11-2
j_call: TRBJ1-2
clone_size: few
cdr3_length: 16
d_call: NA
cdr3_nt: TGTGCCAGCAGCTTGGGACCGGGACGAGCTAACTATGGCTACACCTTC
cdr3_aa: CASSLGPGRANYGYTF

v_call: TRBV15
j_call: TRBJ2-1
clone_size: many
cdr3_length: 16
d_call: TRBD2
cdr3_nt: TGTGCCACCAGCAGATCGACTAGCGGGAGGGCCGGTGAGCAGTTCTTC
cdr3_aa: CATSRSTSGRAGEQFF

v_call: TRBV5-1
j_call: TRBJ1-4
clone_size: many
cdr3_length: 15
d_call: NA
cdr3_nt: TGCGCCAGCAGCTTGGCCCCAGGGACAAATGAAAAACTGTTTTTT
cdr3_aa: CASSLAPGTNEKLFF

v_call: TRBV20-1
j_call: TRBJ2-1
clone_size: few
cdr3_length: 11
d_call: NA
cdr3_nt: TGCAGTGCTTCCAATAACCATGAGCAGTTCTTC
cdr3_aa: CSASNNHEQFF

v_call: TRBV7-9
j_call: TRBJ2-1
clone_size: many
cdr3_length: 16
d_call: TRBD2
cdr3_nt: TGTGCCAGCAGCTCGTCCGGGACTAGCGGGAGGAATGAGCAGTTCTTC
cdr3_aa: CASSSSGTSGRNEQFF

v_call: TRBV29-1
j_call: TRBJ2-7
clone_size: many
cdr3_length: 14
d_call: NA
cdr3_nt: TGCAGCGTCATGGACCCTCAAAACCCCTACGAGCAGTACTTC
cdr3_aa: CSVMDPQNPYEQYF

v_call: TRBV20-1
j_call: TRBJ2-4
clone_size: NA
cdr3_length: 14
d_call: NA
cdr3_nt: TGCAGTGCTACAGGCAGCCTAGCCAAAAACATTCAGTACTTC
cdr3_aa: CSATGSLAKNIQYF

v_call: TRBV6-5
j_call: TRBJ2-5
clone_size: many
cdr3_length: 17
d_call: NA
cdr3_nt: TGTGCCAGCAGTTACCCACAGGGATCAGGGGAACAAGAGACCCAGTACTTC
cdr3_aa: CASSYPQGSGEQETQYF

v_call: TRBV25-1
j_call: TRBJ2-3
clone_size: many
cdr3_length: 18
d_call: TRBD2
cdr3_nt: TGTGCCAGCAGTGAATATATGGGGACTAGCGGGACAACAGATACGCAGTATTTT
cdr3_aa: CASSEYMGTSGTTDTQYF

v_call: TRBV20-1
j_call: TRBJ2-7
clone_size: many
cdr3_length: 16
d_call: NA
cdr3_nt: TGCAGTGCTAGTCAGGGTGGGATTATCGGGTTTTACGAGCAGTACTTC
cdr3_aa: CSASQGGIIGFYEQYF

v_call: TRBV20-1
j_call: TRBJ1-1
clone_size: many
cdr3_length: 13
d_call: NA
cdr3_nt: TGCAGTCCGACTGGACAGCCGTCAAAAAGGGCTTTCTTT
cdr3_aa: CSPTGQPSKRAFF

v_call: TRBV9
j_call: TRBJ1-2
clone_size: NA
cdr3_length: 17
d_call: TRBD1
cdr3_nt: TGTGCCAGCAGCCCAGGGGTGGGACAGGGAGGGAACTATGGCTACACCTTC
cdr3_aa: CASSPGVGQGGNYGYTF

v_call: TRBV20-1
j_call: TRBJ1-3
clone_size: NA
cdr3_length: 13
d_call: NA
cdr3_nt: TGCAGTGCTAGACGTTACTCTGGAAACACCATATATTTT
cdr3_aa: CSARRYSGNTIYF

v_call: TRBV4-2
j_call: TRBJ2-7
clone_size: many
cdr3_length: 13
d_call: NA
cdr3_nt: TGTGCCAGCAGCCAGGCGAGCTCCTACGAGCAGTACTTC
cdr3_aa: CASSQASSYEQYF

v_call: TRBV12-3/TRBV12-4
j_call: TRBJ1-2
clone_size: many
cdr3_length: 15
d_call: TRBD1
cdr3_nt: TGTGCCAGCAGTGAAGACAGGGGTATCTGGTATGGCTACACCTTC
cdr3_aa: CASSEDRGIWYGYTF

v_call: TRBV4-2
j_call: TRBJ2-2
clone_size: many
cdr3_length: 17
d_call: NA
cdr3_nt: TGTGCCAGCAGCCAATCGGCCGTGGACTGGACTACCGGGGAGCTGTTTTTT
cdr3_aa: CASSQSAVDWTTGELFF

v_call: TRBV6-1
j_call: TRBJ1-1
clone_size: many
cdr3_length: 14
d_call: NA
cdr3_nt: TGTGCCAGCAGTGTTGCCAGGGGGAACACTGAAGCTTTCTTT
cdr3_aa: CASSVARGNTEAFF

v_call: TRBV5-6
j_call: TRBJ2-1
clone_size: many
cdr3_length: 17
d_call: NA
cdr3_nt: TGTGCCAGCAGCTCCATACTCGACAAAGGGAGCTCCAATGAGCAGTTCTTC
cdr3_aa: CASSSILDKGSSNEQFF

v_call: TRBV6-1
j_call: TRBJ2-1
clone_size: NA
cdr3_length: 14
d_call: NA
cdr3_nt: TGTGCCAGCAGTATGGATTTTGGGTACAATGAGCAGTTCTTC
cdr3_aa: CASSMDFGYNEQFF

v_call: TRBV12-3/TRBV12-4
j_call: TRBJ2-1
clone_size: many
cdr3_length: 15
d_call: NA
cdr3_nt: TGTGCCAGCAGCCGGGGCTACCGTATAGGGAATGAGCAGTTCTTC
cdr3_aa: CASSRGYRIGNEQFF

v_call: TRBV4-3
j_call: TRBJ1-4
clone_size: many
cdr3_length: 16
d_call: NA
cdr3_nt: TGCGCCAGCAGCCAAGATTTAAGGCACGAGAATGAAAAACTGTTTTTT
cdr3_aa: CASSQDLRHENEKLFF

v_call: TRBV20-1
j_call: TRBJ2-5
clone_size: NA
cdr3_length: 17
d_call: TRBD2
cdr3_nt: TGCAGTGCTAGAGGGGGACTAGCGGGAGACGACCAAGAGACCCAGTACTTC
cdr3_aa: CSARGGLAGDDQETQYF

v_call: TRBV7-2
j_call: TRBJ1-5
clone_size: many
cdr3_length: 13
d_call: NA
cdr3_nt: TGTGCCAGCAGCTTAGCGTTCGGGCAGCCCCAGCATTTT
cdr3_aa: CASSLAFGQPQHF

v_call: TRBV6-2/TRBV6-3
j_call: TRBJ2-2
clone_size: many
cdr3_length: 15
d_call: NA
cdr3_nt: TGTGCCAGCAGCCCACTAAGGGGAATCACCGGGGAGCTGTTTTTT
cdr3_aa: CASSPLRGITGELFF